The table lists the clone carrying this T cell receptor beta chain with a count of one. The entry originates in a study of blood T cell repertoires in COVID-19. Overall study context: There were acute and convalescent COVID-19 samples, and they came from the United States, Italy and Spain. The analysed material was cDNA or gDNA that came from T cells, B-cell-depleted T cells, or PBMCs.

Authors' processing steps: Estimation of nucleated cell counts relied on the amplification of reference gene primers. Assay: immunoSEQ multiplex PCR; the TCRdb copy retains only in-frame clones and omits some. Clone size and V and J calls were adopted from that table, with D and trimming inferred from the DNA. The profile covers 90,000 to 120,000 clones, with 71% appearing a single time and 1.5% to 2% taken by the ten largest. V lost 3 bases and J 3 bases, leaving 10 bases between the germline ends. This CDR3 is 14 amino acids long. The germline CDR1 and CDR2 sequences are LNHDA and SQIVND (reference sequence).

The sequence was collected from a woman aged 40 to 49 with acute or convalescent COVID-19. The material sequenced was peripheral blood. The chain has TRBV19 and TRBJ2-3; D gene ambiguous. Written as DNA, the CDR3 is TGTGCCAGTAGTATTTGGCCCCAGACAGATACGCAGTATTTT. Translated, it gives CASSIWPQTDTQYF. Variable domain in full (rest from reference TRBV19 and TRBJ2-3): DGGITQSPKYLFRKEGQNVTLSCEQNLNHDAMYWYRQDPGQGLRLIYYSQIVNDFQKGDIAEGYSVSREKKESFPLTVTSAQKNPTAFYLCASSIWPQTDTQYFGPGTRLTVL.